This T cell receptor (beta chain) was identified in a study of shared clonotypes between healthy human individuals. Replicate sorted-subset PCRs were loaded with approximately 200 ng DNA, about 28,000 T cell genomes. The authors' processing: Filtering differed, since immunoSEQ gave only junction sequences and no quality scores. Assay used: immunoSEQ multiplex PCR; TCRdb lists only in-frame clones, some missing. The V and J calls and clone size are taken from that table; D and trimming were inferred from the DNA. The data contain about 700,000 clones, around two thirds of them seen just once; the ten biggest clones take up approximately 1.8%. Healthy HIV-negative adults without recent acute infections or vaccinations served as donors. V was pared by 3 bases and J by 4 bases, with 3 bases of the junction left unmatched. The CDR3 covers 14 residues. The germline gives CDR1 MNHNS, CDR2 SASEGT. General observations from the study: Large sequencing depth failed to make sorted-subset sequencing complete, rarefaction showed.

In the case of this clone: Its specificity is unknown.

V usage is TRBV6-1 and J usage is TRBJ2-7; 10 positions match TRBD2. The source is a woman aged 25 to 39 in good health. Sequenced: memory CD4+ T cells sorted from blood. This sample's subset: CD45RA-negative fraction. The CDR3 bases are TGTGCCAGCAGTGACCTAGCGGGAGCTTACGAGCAGTACTTC. This sequence encodes CASSDLAGAYEQYF.